The 10 T cell receptor beta chains listed next were all sequenced from one sample in a study. Each CDR3 protein is one row after TCRdb ran MiXCR on the reads. The data hold about 4,500 distinct CDR3 sequences, with roughly 8.4% observed a single time. The sequenced sample was CD4+ T cells from synovial fluid. The receptors originated from a human donor with rheumatoid arthritis.

This clonotype is categorized as medium-sized. The chain couples TRBV6-5 to TRBJ1-2; the D gene is possibly TRBD1 (6 bases). Germline CDR1 reads MNHEY; CDR2 reads SVGAGI. V was clipped by 6 bases and J by 5 bases, with 10 bases between them. The CDR3 loop spans 12 amino acids. CDR3 DNA sequence: TGTGCCAGCAGAACAGGGATATATGGCTACACCTTC. Translation gives CASRTGIYGYTF.

The chain couples TRBV28 to TRBJ2-7, with unresolved D. The CDR3 spans 13 residues. V lost 6 bases and J 5 bases, leaving 14 bases between the germline ends. From germline, CDR1 is MDHEN and CDR2 SYDVKM. This CDR3 is CASRPLGTDEQYF. DNA of the CDR3: TGTGCCAGCAGGCCTCTTGGCACGGACGAGCAGTACTTC.

This clonotype was found a few times. The rearrangement joins TRBV6-2 or TRBV6-3 to TRBJ2-2; either TRBD1 or TRBD2 may fit D (5 bases each). Germline V lookup: CDR1 MNHEY, CDR2 SVGEGT. CDR3 length: 15 residues. Trimming left V 4 bases short and J 2 bases short, with 11 bases between. CDR3 residues: CASSWIGTNTGELFF. CDR3 bases: TGTGCCAGCAGTTGGATCGGGACCAACACCGGGGAGCTGTTTTTT.

In this sample, this clonotype is medium-sized (0.01 to 0.1%). The V gene is TRBV7-2, the J gene TRBJ1-5; the D is unclear. The CDR3 runs 12 residues. Trimming removed 3 bases from V and 2 bases from J, with 2 bases in between. The germline V gene encodes CDR1 SGHTA and CDR2 FQGNSA. This CDR3 reads CASSLGNQPQHF. As DNA, the CDR3 is TGTGCCAGCAGCTTGGGCAATCAGCCCCAGCATTTT.

As to this clonotype: A read error is likely here: a far larger clone is one base away. The rearrangement uses TRBV13 and TRBJ1-2; 7 nucleotides line up with TRBD1. J gave up 8 bases and V 6 bases, and 12 bases lay outside the gene matches. Germline assignment: CDR1 PRHDT and CDR2 FYEKMQ (reference sequence). The CDR3 length is 14 residues. CDR3 in amino acids: CASSDRFRGGGYTF. The DNA of the CDR3 is TGTGCCAGCAGTGACCGCTTCAGGGGGGGCGGCTACACCTTC.

This clonotype has at least ten counts. V usage is TRBV6-1 and J usage is TRBJ1-2; no clear D. V was trimmed by 4 bases and J by 4 bases, leaving 13 bases between them. The V gene's germline CDR1 is MNHNS and CDR2 SASEGT. CDR3 size: 14 residues. DNA of the CDR3: TGTGCCAGCAGTGCCGACCACCTTGGCTATGGCTACACCTTC. The encoded protein is CASSADHLGYGYTF.

With regard to this clonotype: A much larger clone sits a single nucleotide away, making a read error possible. The genes are TRBV24-1 and TRBJ2-2; no reliable D call. The V gene's germline CDR1 is KGHDR and CDR2 SFDVKD. This CDR3 comprises 11 residues. CDR3 sequence (DNA): TGTACCACCAGTGGTACCGGGGAGCTGTTTTTT. It specifies CTTSGTGELFF.

This clonotype was observed many times. The genes are TRBV7-9 and TRBJ1-1; a possible D gene is TRBD1 (5 bases). The CDR3 is 14 amino acids. Germline V CDR1 and CDR2: SEHNR, FQNEAQ (reference sequence). The V end lost 5 bases, the J end lost 1 base, and 11 bases lay between the germline ends. CDR3 residues: CASSAGLPNTEAFF. The DNA of the CDR3 is TGTGCCAGCAGCGCGGGACTCCCGAACACTGAAGCTTTCTTT.

This clonotype qualifies as medium-sized. CDR3 loop: CASSSPGRANDEQYF. For the CDR3, the DNA is TGTGCCAGCAGTTCCCCCGGTAGGGCTAACGACGAGCAGTACTTC. The gene calls are TRBV28 and TRBJ2-7; D is unresolved. The germline CDR1 and CDR2 sequences are MDHEN and SYDVKM. This CDR3 contains 15 residues. Trimming stripped 4 bases from V and 5 bases from J, with 18 bases between.

In its sample, this clonotype was seen many times. CDR3 bases: TGTGCCAGCAGCTTAGAGCTGACTAACTATGGCTACACCTTC. This codes for CASSLELTNYGYTF. The V and J genes are TRBV7-2 and TRBJ1-2; D is uncertain. Trimming stripped 1 base from V and 0 bases from J, with 6 bases between. CDR1 and CDR2 from the germline V gene are SGHTA and FQGNSA. There are 14 residues in the CDR3.